These T cell receptor beta chains were read from a single sample in a study of cytotoxic CD8 clonotypes in ibrutinib-treated CLL. Measured with immunoSEQ multiplex PCR; TCRdb has only the in-frame clones, and not every one. The data show 200,000 to 250,000 clones, about 75% seen once. Here the sequenced sample was PBMCs, taken after 12 months of ibrutinib treatment. These receptors were taken from a human donor with chronic lymphocytic leukemia. Both conserved end residues are part of each CDR3. Each record gives: J gene, D gene, V gene, clone size, CDR3 protein, CDR3 DNA. D genes are given only for firm matches. For some rows the clone size is stated as once, few or many, or as a class when expanded; others skip it.

J gene: TRBJ1-2; D gene: TRBD1; V gene: TRBV6-6; clone size: few; CDR3 protein: CASSPASGTGYGYTF; CDR3 DNA: TGTGCCAGCAGCCCCGCCTCCGGGACAGGGTATGGCTACACCTTC
J gene: TRBJ1-6; D gene: NA; V gene: TRBV7-7; clone size: NA; CDR3 protein: CASSLEPLHF; CDR3 DNA: TGTGCCAGCAGCTTAGAGCCCCTCCACTTT
J gene: TRBJ2-2; D gene: NA; V gene: TRBV2; clone size: few; CDR3 protein: CASRGERGTGELFF; CDR3 DNA: TGTGCCAGCAGGGGAGAGCGCGGCACCGGGGAGCTGTTTTTT
J gene: TRBJ1-2; D gene: NA; V gene: TRBV25-1; clone size: few; CDR3 protein: CASSERLYGYTF; CDR3 DNA: TGTGCCAGCAGTGAAAGGCTCTATGGCTACACCTTC
J gene: TRBJ2-3; D gene: NA; V gene: TRBV6-6; clone size: NA; CDR3 protein: CASSYGWATVDTQYF; CDR3 DNA: TGTGCCAGCAGTTATGGGTGGGCAACGGTGGATACGCAGTATTTT
J gene: TRBJ2-7; D gene: NA; V gene: TRBV30; clone size: NA; CDR3 protein: CAWRPHAIYEQYF; CDR3 DNA: TGTGCCTGGAGGCCACATGCAATCTACGAGCAGTACTTC
J gene: TRBJ1-1; D gene: NA; V gene: TRBV5-1; clone size: NA; CDR3 protein: CASSLGPVNTEAFF; CDR3 DNA: TGCGCCAGCAGCTTGGGACCAGTGAACACTGAAGCTTTCTTT
J gene: TRBJ2-7; D gene: NA; V gene: TRBV21-1; clone size: NA; CDR3 protein: CASSTEDPIPLDEQYF; CDR3 DNA: TGTGCCAGCAGTACTGAGGACCCGATCCCGCTCGACGAGCAGTACTTC
J gene: TRBJ2-7; D gene: NA; V gene: TRBV12-5; clone size: NA; CDR3 protein: CASGLMGSYEQYF; CDR3 DNA: TGTGCTAGTGGTTTGATGGGGTCCTACGAGCAGTACTTC
J gene: TRBJ1-3; D gene: NA; V gene: TRBV29-1; clone size: once; CDR3 protein: CSVKGSSSGNTIYF; CDR3 DNA: TGCAGCGTTAAGGGCTCGAGCTCTGGAAACACCATATATTTT
J gene: TRBJ2-7; D gene: NA; V gene: TRBV30; clone size: NA; CDR3 protein: CAWGRSYEQYF; CDR3 DNA: TGTGCCTGGGGGAGGAGCTACGAGCAGTACTTC
J gene: TRBJ2-3; D gene: TRBD2; V gene: TRBV4-2; clone size: NA; CDR3 protein: CASSRAGRSSSGGTLDTQYF; CDR3 DNA: TGTGCCAGCAGCCGCGCCGGGAGGTCATCTAGCGGGGGAACACTAGATACGCAGTATTTT
J gene: TRBJ2-7; D gene: NA; V gene: TRBV7-9; clone size: once; CDR3 protein: CASSLAGGDEQYF; CDR3 DNA: TGTGCCAGCAGCTTAGCGGGGGGCGACGAGCAGTACTTC
J gene: TRBJ2-1; D gene: NA; V gene: TRBV30; clone size: NA; CDR3 protein: CAWSVRAWSNEQFF; CDR3 DNA: TGTGCCTGGAGTGTACGGGCCTGGAGCAATGAGCAGTTCTTC
J gene: TRBJ2-4; D gene: NA; V gene: TRBV4-2; clone size: once; CDR3 protein: CASSQAGLLQYF; CDR3 DNA: TGTGCCAGCAGCCAAGCTGGACTACTTCAGTACTTC
J gene: TRBJ2-7; D gene: NA; V gene: TRBV5-6; clone size: NA; CDR3 protein: CASSLSGTWGSYEQYF; CDR3 DNA: TGTGCCAGCAGCTTGTCCGGGACTTGGGGCTCCTACGAGCAGTACTTC
J gene: TRBJ1-1; D gene: NA; V gene: TRBV30; clone size: NA; CDR3 protein: CAWIFTNSNTEAFF; CDR3 DNA: TGTGCCTGGATATTCACGAATTCGAACACTGAAGCTTTCTTT
J gene: TRBJ2-3; D gene: NA; V gene: TRBV30; clone size: NA; CDR3 protein: CAWSVLQGVDTQYF; CDR3 DNA: TGTGCCTGGAGTGTACTTCAGGGAGTGGATACGCAGTATTTT
J gene: TRBJ2-1; D gene: TRBD2; V gene: TRBV9; clone size: NA; CDR3 protein: CASSGGTSNLYNEQFF; CDR3 DNA: TGTGCCAGCAGCGGCGGGACTAGCAACCTATACAATGAGCAGTTCTTC
J gene: TRBJ2-7; D gene: TRBD1; V gene: TRBV10-3; clone size: NA; CDR3 protein: CAIRDSSYEQYF; CDR3 DNA: TGTGCCATCCGGGACAGCTCCTACGAGCAGTACTTC
J gene: TRBJ1-2; D gene: NA; V gene: TRBV7-9; clone size: NA; CDR3 protein: CATADGDYGYTF; CDR3 DNA: TGTGCCACCGCGGACGGAGACTATGGCTACACCTTC
J gene: TRBJ2-5; D gene: TRBD1; V gene: TRBV7-6; clone size: NA; CDR3 protein: CASSLGQGKETQYF; CDR3 DNA: TGTGCCAGCAGCTTGGGACAGGGCAAAGAGACCCAGTACTTC
J gene: TRBJ1-2; D gene: NA; V gene: TRBV29-1; clone size: NA; CDR3 protein: CSVQQTGYGYTF; CDR3 DNA: TGCAGCGTCCAACAAACGGGCTATGGCTACACCTTC
J gene: TRBJ2-7; D gene: NA; V gene: TRBV6-5; clone size: few; CDR3 protein: CASRHPGGTEQYF; CDR3 DNA: TGTGCCAGCCGCCACCCGGGGGGCACCGAGCAGTACTTC
J gene: TRBJ1-4; D gene: NA; V gene: TRBV5-1; clone size: few; CDR3 protein: CASSLQSTNEKLFF; CDR3 DNA: TGCGCCAGCAGCTTGCAGTCAACTAATGAAAAACTGTTTTTT
J gene: TRBJ1-1; D gene: NA; V gene: TRBV30; clone size: NA; CDR3 protein: CAWCPPSTNTEAFF; CDR3 DNA: TGTGCCTGGTGCCCTCCTTCGACGAACACTGAAGCTTTCTTT
J gene: TRBJ2-3; D gene: TRBD2; V gene: TRBV7-3; clone size: once; CDR3 protein: CASSRGGLAGSSDTQYF; CDR3 DNA: TGTGCCAGCAGCCGGGGCGGACTAGCGGGAAGTTCAGATACGCAGTATTTT
J gene: TRBJ2-7; D gene: NA; V gene: TRBV7-2; clone size: NA; CDR3 protein: CASIHNSVTGSEQYF; CDR3 DNA: TGTGCCAGCATTCATAATAGTGTTACGGGATCCGAGCAGTACTTC
J gene: TRBJ1-1; D gene: NA; V gene: TRBV19; clone size: once; CDR3 protein: CASRVGRTNTEAFF; CDR3 DNA: TGTGCCAGCCGCGTCGGTAGAACTAACACTGAAGCTTTCTTT
J gene: TRBJ1-5; D gene: NA; V gene: TRBV6-1; clone size: NA; CDR3 protein: CASILGPYSNQPQHF; CDR3 DNA: TGTGCCAGCATTCTAGGACCTTATAGCAATCAGCCCCAGCATTTT
J gene: TRBJ2-7; D gene: TRBD1; V gene: TRBV6-5; clone size: once; CDR3 protein: CASARDRALYEQYF; CDR3 DNA: TGTGCCAGTGCTCGGGACAGGGCGCTCTACGAGCAGTACTTC
J gene: TRBJ1-1; D gene: NA; V gene: TRBV29-1; clone size: NA; CDR3 protein: CSVGDFGNTEAFF; CDR3 DNA: TGCAGCGTTGGGGACTTCGGGAACACTGAAGCTTTCTTT
J gene: TRBJ1-1; D gene: TRBD1; V gene: TRBV19; clone size: NA; CDR3 protein: CASSIRWLVGGVTEAFF; CDR3 DNA: TGTGCCAGTAGTATACGTTGGTTAGTAGGGGGCGTCACTGAAGCTTTCTTT